The 5 T cell receptor beta chains below all came from one sample that was sequenced in a study of blood T cells in healthy people across ages. Using a J-beta primer mix together with a sample-barcoded 5' primer, a second PCR was run for roughly 6 to 12 cycles. TCRdb processed the 5' RACE reads anew with MiXCR; each CDR3 protein has one entry. This table has roughly 800,000 distinct CDR3 sequences, more than 45% appearing once. Sequenced input: blood. These receptors were collected from a man aged 30-40 years in good health.

The rearrangement links TRBV2 to TRBJ1-6; D gene unclear. The CDR3 loop spans 16 amino acids. Trimming cost V 8 bases and J 6 bases, with 20 bases left between them. Germline V gene sequence: CDR1 SNHLY, CDR2 FYNNEI. CDR3 coding DNA: TGTGCCAGCCTGACCAGCAGCCCTGGGAGTAATTCACCCCTCCACTTT. Its protein is CASLTSSPGSNSPLHF.

The table lists this clonotype with a few counts. The gene calls are TRBV6-6 and TRBJ2-7; a weak D match, TRBD2 (6 bases). Germline V gene lookup returns CDR1 MNHNY and CDR2 SVGAGI (reference sequence). Trimming pared 11 bases from V and 2 bases from J, leaving 22 bases between. The CDR3 runs to 15 residues. In DNA form, the CDR3 reads TGTGCCGCCTCCCCCGGGGCTAGCGATACCTACGAGCAGTACTTC. Protein: CAASPGASDTYEQYF.

The chain couples TRBV7-2 to TRBJ2-1; possibly TRBD1 for D (6 bases). Deletions cut 5 bases from V and 3 bases from J, with 17 bases between. Per the germline V gene, CDR1 is SGHTA and CDR2 is FQGNSA. This CDR3 spans 16 amino acids. The CDR3 sequence is CASSRLFRGDYNEQFF. The DNA of the CDR3 is TGTGCCAGCAGCCGCCTTTTCAGGGGCGACTACAATGAGCAGTTCTTC.

The genes are TRBV6-2 or TRBV6-3 and TRBJ2-4; no reliable D call. Trimming removed 6 bases at V and 0 bases at J, with 9 bases between. The CDR3 consists of 14 residues. Per the germline V gene, CDR1 is MNHEY and CDR2 is SVGEGT. The CDR3 here is CASRYGIAKNIQYF. The CDR3 nucleotides are TGTGCCAGCAGGTATGGAATAGCCAAAAACATTCAGTACTTC.

This clonotype has a handful of counts. The chain has TRBV20-1 and TRBJ1-2; perhaps TRBD1 as D (5 bases). With 5 bases removed from V and 5 bases from J, the gap between germline ends came to 24 bases. From germline, CDR1 is DFQATT and CDR2 SNEGSKA (reference sequence). The CDR3 contains 16 residues. The CDR3 reads CSAVTPGEGVHYGYTF. DNA for the CDR3: TGCAGTGCTGTTACCCCGGGGGAAGGGGTTCATTATGGCTACACCTTC.